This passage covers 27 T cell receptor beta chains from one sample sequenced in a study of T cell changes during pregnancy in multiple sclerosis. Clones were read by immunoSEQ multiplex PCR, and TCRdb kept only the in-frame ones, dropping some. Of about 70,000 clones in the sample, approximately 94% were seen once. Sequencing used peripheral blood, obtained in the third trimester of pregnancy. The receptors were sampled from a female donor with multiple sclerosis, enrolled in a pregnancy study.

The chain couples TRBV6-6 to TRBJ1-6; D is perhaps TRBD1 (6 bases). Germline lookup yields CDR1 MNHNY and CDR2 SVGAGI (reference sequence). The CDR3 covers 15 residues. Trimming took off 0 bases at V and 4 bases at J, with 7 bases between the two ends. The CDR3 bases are TGTGCCAGCAGTTACTCCGGACAGTATAATTCACCCCTCCACTTT. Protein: CASSYSGQYNSPLHF.

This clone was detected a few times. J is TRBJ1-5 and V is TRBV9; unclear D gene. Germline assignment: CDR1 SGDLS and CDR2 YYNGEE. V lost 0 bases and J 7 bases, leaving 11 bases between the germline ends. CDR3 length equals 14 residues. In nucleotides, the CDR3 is TGTGCCAGCAGCGTAGGGAACAGTCAACAGCCCCAGCATTTT. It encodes CASSVGNSQQPQHF.

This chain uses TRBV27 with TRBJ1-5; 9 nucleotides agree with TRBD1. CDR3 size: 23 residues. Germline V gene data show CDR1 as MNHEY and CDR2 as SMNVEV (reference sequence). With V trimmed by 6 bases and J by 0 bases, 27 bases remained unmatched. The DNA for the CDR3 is TGTGCCAGCAGACCGAGCCCACCGGGACAGGGAACGATGTTGGGGTATAGCAATCAGCCCCAGCATTTT. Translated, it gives CASRPSPPGQGTMLGYSNQPQHF.

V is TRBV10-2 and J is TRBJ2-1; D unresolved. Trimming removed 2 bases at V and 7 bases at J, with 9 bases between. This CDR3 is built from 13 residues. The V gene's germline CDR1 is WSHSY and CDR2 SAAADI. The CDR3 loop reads CASSEKPVNEQFF. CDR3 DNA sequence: TGCGCCAGCAGTGAGAAGCCGGTAAATGAGCAGTTCTTC.

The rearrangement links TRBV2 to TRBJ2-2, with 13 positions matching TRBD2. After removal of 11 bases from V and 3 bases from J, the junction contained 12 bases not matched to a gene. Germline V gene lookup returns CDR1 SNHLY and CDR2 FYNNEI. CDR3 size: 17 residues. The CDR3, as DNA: TGTGCCTCCCAGGGACTAGCGGGACGGGATGACACCGGGGAGCTGTTTTTT. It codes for CASQGLAGRDDTGELFF.

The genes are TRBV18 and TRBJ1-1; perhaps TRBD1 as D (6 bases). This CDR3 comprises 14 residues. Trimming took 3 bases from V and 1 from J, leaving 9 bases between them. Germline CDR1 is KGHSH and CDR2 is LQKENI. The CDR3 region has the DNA TGTGCCAGCTCACCCAGGACAGAGAACACTGAAGCTTTCTTT. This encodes CASSPRTENTEAFF.

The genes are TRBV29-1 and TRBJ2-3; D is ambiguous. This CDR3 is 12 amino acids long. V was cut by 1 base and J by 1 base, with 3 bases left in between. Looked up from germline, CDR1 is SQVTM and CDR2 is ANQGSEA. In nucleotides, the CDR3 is TGCAGCGTTGAAGGAGGCACAGATACGCAGTATTTT. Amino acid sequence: CSVEGGTDTQYF.

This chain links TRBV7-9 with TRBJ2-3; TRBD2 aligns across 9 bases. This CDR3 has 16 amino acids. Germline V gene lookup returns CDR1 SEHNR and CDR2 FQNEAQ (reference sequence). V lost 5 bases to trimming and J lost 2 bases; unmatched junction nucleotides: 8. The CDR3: CASSRGSGRLTDTQYF. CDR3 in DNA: TGTGCCAGCAGCCGGGGAAGCGGGAGGCTCACAGATACGCAGTATTTT.

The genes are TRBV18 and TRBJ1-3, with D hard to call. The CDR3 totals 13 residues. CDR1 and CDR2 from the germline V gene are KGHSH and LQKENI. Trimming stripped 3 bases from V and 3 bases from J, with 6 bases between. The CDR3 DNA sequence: TGTGCCAGCTCACCTCCCGGTGGAAACACCATATATTTT. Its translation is CASSPPGGNTIYF.

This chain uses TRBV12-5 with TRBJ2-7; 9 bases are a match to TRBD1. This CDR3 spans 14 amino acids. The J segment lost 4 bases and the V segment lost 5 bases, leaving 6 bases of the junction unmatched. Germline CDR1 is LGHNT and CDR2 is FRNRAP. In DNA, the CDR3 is TGTGCTAGTGGTCAGGACAGGGGAGGGTACGAGCAGTACTTC. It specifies CASGQDRGGYEQYF.

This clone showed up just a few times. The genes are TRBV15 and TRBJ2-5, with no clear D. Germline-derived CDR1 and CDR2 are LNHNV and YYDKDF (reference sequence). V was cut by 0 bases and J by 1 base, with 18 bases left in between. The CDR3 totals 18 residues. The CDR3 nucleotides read TGTGCCACCAGCAGAGATAGAGAGGCCGGAAGGTCCCAAGAGACCCAGTACTTC. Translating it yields CATSRDREAGRSQETQYF.

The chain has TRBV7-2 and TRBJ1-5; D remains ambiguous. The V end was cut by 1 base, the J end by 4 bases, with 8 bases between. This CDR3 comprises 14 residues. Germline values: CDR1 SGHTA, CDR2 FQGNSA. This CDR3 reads CASSLDGSNQPQHF. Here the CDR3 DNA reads TGTGCCAGCAGCTTAGACGGGTCGAATCAGCCCCAGCATTTT.

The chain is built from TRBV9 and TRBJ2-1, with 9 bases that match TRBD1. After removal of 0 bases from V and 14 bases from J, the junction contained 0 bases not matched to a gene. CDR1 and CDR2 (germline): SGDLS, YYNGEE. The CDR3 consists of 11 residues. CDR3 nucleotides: TGTGCCAGCAGCGTAGGGACAGGGGAGTTCTTC. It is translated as CASSVGTGEFF. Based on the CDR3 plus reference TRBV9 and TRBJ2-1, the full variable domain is DSGVTQTPKHLITATGQRVTLRCSPRSGDLSVYWYQQSLDQGLQFLIQYYNGEERAKGNILERFSAQQFPDLHSELNLSSLELGDSALYFCASSVGTGEFFGPGTRLTVL.

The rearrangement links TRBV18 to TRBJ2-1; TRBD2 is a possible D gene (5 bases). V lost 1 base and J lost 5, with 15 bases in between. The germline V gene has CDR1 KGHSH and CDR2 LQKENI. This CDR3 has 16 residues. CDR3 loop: CASSPRASRPDNEQFF. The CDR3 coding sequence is TGTGCCAGCTCACCACGGGCTAGCAGACCCGACAATGAGCAGTTCTTC.

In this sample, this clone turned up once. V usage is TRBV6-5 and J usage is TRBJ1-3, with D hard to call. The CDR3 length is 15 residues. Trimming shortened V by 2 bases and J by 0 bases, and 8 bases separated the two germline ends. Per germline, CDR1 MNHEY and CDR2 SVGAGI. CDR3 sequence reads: CASSYGDNSGNTIYF. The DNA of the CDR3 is TGTGCCAGCAGTTACGGCGACAACTCTGGAAACACCATATATTTT.

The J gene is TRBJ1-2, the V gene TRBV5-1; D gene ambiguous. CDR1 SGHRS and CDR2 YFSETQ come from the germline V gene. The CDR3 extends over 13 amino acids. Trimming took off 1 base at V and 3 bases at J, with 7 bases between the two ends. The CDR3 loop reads CASSLSSYYGYTF. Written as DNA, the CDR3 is TGCGCCAGCAGCTTGTCCTCCTACTATGGCTACACCTTC.

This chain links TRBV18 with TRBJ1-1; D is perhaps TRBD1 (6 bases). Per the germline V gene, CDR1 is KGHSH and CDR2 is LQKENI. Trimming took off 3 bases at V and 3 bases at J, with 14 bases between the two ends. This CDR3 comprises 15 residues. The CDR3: CASSPSLQGDTEAFF. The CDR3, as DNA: TGTGCCAGCTCACCGAGCCTACAGGGAGACACTGAAGCTTTCTTT.

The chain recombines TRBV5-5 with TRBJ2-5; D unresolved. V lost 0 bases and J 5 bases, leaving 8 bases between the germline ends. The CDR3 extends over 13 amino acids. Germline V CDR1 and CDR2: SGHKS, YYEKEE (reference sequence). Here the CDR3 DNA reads TGTGCCAGCAGCTTGGCTAGACGGGAGACCCAGTACTTC. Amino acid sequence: CASSLARRETQYF.

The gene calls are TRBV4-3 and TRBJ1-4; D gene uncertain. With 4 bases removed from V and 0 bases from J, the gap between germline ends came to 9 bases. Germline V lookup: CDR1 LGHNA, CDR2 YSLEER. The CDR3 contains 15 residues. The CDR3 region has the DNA TGCGCCAGCAGCCGTAGGACTTCAACTAATGAAAAACTGTTTTTT. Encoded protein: CASSRRTSTNEKLFF.

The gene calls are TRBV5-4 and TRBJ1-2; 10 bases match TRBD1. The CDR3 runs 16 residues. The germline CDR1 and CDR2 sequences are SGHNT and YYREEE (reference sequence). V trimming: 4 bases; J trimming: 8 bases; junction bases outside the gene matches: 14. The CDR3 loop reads CASSRFYRQGAEGYTF. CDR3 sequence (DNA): TGTGCCAGCAGCCGTTTTTACCGACAGGGGGCAGAGGGCTACACCTTC.

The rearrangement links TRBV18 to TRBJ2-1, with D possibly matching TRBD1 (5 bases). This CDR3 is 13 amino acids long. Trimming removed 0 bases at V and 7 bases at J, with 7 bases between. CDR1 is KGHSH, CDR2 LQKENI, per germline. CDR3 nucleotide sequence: TGTGCCAGCTCACCACCGAAGGGGAATGAGCAGTTCTTC. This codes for CASSPPKGNEQFF. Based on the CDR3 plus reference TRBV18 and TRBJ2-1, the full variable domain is NAGVMQNPRHLVRRRGQEARLRCSPMKGHSHVYWYRQLPEEGLKFMVYLQKENIIDESGMPKERFSAEFPKEGPSILRIQQVVRGDSAAYFCASSPPKGNEQFFGPGTRLTVL.

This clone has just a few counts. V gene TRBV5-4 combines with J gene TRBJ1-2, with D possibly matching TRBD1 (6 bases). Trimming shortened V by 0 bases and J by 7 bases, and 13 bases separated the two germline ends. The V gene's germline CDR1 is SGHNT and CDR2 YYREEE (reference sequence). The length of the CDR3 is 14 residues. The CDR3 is CASSLDRAEGGYTF. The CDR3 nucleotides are TGTGCCAGCAGCTTGGACAGGGCTGAGGGTGGCTACACCTTC. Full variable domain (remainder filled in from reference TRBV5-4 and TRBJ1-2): ETGVTQSPTHLIKTRGQQVTLRCSSQSGHNTVSWYQQALGQGPQFIFQYYREEENGRGNFPPRFSGLQFPNYSSELNVNALELDDSALYLCASSLDRAEGGYTFGSGTRLTVV.

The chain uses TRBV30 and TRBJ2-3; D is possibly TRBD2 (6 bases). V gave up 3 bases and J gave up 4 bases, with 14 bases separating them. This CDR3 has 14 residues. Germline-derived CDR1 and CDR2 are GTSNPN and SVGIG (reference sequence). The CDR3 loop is CAWRRATSADTQYF. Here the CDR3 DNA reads TGTGCCTGGAGGCGGGCGACTAGTGCAGATACGCAGTATTTT.

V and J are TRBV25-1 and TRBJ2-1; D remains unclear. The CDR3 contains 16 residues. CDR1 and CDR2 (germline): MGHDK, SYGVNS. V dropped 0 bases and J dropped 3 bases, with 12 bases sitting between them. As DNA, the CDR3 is TGTGCCAGCAGTGAATATAGTGCGCGCGACTACAATGAGCAGTTCTTC. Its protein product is CASSEYSARDYNEQFF.

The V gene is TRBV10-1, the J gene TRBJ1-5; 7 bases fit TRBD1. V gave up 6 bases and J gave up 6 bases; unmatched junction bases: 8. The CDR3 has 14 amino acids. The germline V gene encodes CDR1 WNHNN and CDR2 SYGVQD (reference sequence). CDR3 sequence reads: CASRGTARGQPQHF. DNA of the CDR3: TGCGCCAGCAGGGGGACAGCTCGAGGTCAGCCCCAGCATTTT.

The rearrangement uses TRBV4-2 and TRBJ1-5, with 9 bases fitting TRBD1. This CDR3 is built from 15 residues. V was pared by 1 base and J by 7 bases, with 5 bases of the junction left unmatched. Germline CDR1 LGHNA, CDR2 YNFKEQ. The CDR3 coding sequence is TGTGCCAGCAGCCAAGGGGGACAGGGAGAACAGCCCCAGCATTTT. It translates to CASSQGGQGEQPQHF.

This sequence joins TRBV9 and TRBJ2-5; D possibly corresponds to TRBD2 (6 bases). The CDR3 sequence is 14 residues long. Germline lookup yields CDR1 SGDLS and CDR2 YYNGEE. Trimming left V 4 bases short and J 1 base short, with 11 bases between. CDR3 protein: CASSPGLGQETQYF. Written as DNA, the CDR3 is TGTGCCAGCAGCCCGGGACTGGGCCAAGAGACCCAGTACTTC.